This TCR beta chain was observed in a study of blood T cell repertoires in COVID-19. The assay was immunoSEQ multiplex PCR, and TCRdb's table has in-frame clones only and misses some. Among around 60,000 clones listed, around 77% were seen once. The CDR3 sequence is 14 residues long. Looked up from germline, CDR1 is LNHDA and CDR2 is SQIVND (reference sequence). V was clipped by 5 bases and J by 5 bases, with 15 bases between them. What was sequenced was peripheral blood. The clonotype was recovered from a woman aged 70 to 79 with COVID-19, enrolled during active disease. This chain joins TRBV19 and TRBJ1-2; D uncertain. The CDR3 sequence: CASSAAVGGYGYTF. In nucleotides, the CDR3 is TGTGCCAGTAGTGCCGCCGTAGGAGGGTATGGCTACACCTTC.